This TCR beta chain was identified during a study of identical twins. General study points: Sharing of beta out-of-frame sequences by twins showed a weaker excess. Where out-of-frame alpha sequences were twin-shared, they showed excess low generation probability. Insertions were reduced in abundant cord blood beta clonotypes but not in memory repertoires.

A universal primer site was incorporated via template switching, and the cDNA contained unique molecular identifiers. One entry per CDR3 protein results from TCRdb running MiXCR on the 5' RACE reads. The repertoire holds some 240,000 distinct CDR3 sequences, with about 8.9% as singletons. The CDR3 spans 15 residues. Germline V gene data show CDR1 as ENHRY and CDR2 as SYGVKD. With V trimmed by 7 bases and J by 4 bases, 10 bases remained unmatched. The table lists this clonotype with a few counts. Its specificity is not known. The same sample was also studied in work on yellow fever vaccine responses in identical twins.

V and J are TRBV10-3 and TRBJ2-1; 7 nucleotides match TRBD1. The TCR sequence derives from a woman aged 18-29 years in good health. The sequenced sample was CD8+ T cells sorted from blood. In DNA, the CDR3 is TGTGCCATCACGGAAGGGGGCGAGGGGTACAATGAGCAGTTCTTC. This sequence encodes CAITEGGEGYNEQFF.